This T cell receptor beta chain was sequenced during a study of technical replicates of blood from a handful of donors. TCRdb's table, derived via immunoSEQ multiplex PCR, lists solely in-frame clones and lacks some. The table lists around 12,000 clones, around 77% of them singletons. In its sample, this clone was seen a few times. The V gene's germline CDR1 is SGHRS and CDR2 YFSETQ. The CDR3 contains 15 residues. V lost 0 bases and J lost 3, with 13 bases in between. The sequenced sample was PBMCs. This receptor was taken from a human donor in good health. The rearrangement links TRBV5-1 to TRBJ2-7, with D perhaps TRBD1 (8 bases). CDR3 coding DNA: TGCGCCAGCAGCTTGGCAGGGGGCGGGGGCTACGAGCAGTACTTC. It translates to CASSLAGGGGYEQYF. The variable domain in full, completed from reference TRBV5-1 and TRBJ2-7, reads KAGVTQTPRYLIKTRGQQVTLSCSPISGHRSVSWYQQTPGQGLQFLFEYFSETQRNKGNFPGRFSGRQFSNSRSEMNVSTLELGDSALYLCASSLAGGGGYEQYFGPGTRLTVT.